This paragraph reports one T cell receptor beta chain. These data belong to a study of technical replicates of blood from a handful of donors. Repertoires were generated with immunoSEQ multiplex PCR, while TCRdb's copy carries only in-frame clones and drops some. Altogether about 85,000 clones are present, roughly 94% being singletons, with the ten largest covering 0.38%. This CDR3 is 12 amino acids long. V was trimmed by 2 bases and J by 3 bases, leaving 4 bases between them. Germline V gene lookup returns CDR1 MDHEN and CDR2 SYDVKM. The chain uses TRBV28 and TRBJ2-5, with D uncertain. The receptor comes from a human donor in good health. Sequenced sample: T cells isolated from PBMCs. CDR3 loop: CASSLTEETQYF. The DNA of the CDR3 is TGTGCCAGCAGTTTAACTGAAGAGACCCAGTACTTC.